One sample yielded the 7 T cell receptor beta chains listed below, sequenced in a study of radiotherapy plus CTLA-4 blockade in lung cancer. Only in-frame clones appear in the TCRdb table, and some are missing; sequencing was by immunoSEQ multiplex PCR. The repertoire includes just over 60,000 clones, 70% to 85% of them detected once, and approximately 4.5% sits in the top ten. This specimen was peripheral blood, taken from a patient treated with radiotherapy plus ipilimumab. The receptors were gathered from a human donor with non-small cell lung cancer who had a complete response to radiotherapy plus ipilimumab.

The chain is built from TRBV6-5 and TRBJ1-4; D is unclear. Looked up from germline, CDR1 is MNHEY and CDR2 is SVGAGI. V dropped 7 bases and J dropped 5 bases, with 8 bases sitting between them. The CDR3 contains 12 residues. The CDR3 sequence: CASKDPNEKLFF. The CDR3 DNA reads TGTGCCAGCAAGGACCCCAATGAAAAACTGTTTTTT.

The gene calls are TRBV5-6 and TRBJ2-5; D assignment may be TRBD1 or TRBD2 (5 bases each). V was cut by 0 bases and J by 5 bases, with 14 bases left in between. The CDR3 runs to 15 residues. Germline V CDR1 and CDR2: SGHDT, YYEEEE. The CDR3 region is CASSLVVGVTETQYF. The CDR3 nucleotides are TGTGCCAGCAGCTTGGTGGTGGGGGTGACGGAGACCCAGTACTTC.

The rearrangement links TRBV9 to TRBJ1-3; D gene uncertain. Germline V gene sequence: CDR1 SGDLS, CDR2 YYNGEE. The CDR3 has 15 residues. V was cut by 3 bases and J by 0 bases, with 10 bases left in between. The CDR3 loop is CASSAAGSSGNTIYF. The CDR3 bases are TGTGCCAGCAGCGCCGCCGGGAGCTCTGGAAACACCATATATTTT.

This chain joins TRBV5-8 and TRBJ1-5; D not certain. Germline V gene sequence: CDR1 SGHTS, CDR2 YDEGEE. V was trimmed by 0 bases and J by 4 bases, leaving 11 bases between them. The CDR3 sequence is 15 residues long. DNA of the CDR3: TGTGCCAGCAGCTTGGCTGGGATCAGTAATCAGCCCCAGCATTTT. This sequence encodes CASSLAGISNQPQHF.

The chain uses TRBV11-2 and TRBJ1-1, with a tentative D call TRBD1 (5 bases). This CDR3 is built from 13 residues. The V and J ends lost 8 bases and 7 bases respectively, with 17 bases between them. Germline CDR1 is SGHAT and CDR2 is FQNNGV. The CDR3 DNA sequence: TGTGCCAGCGCCCCGGGGGGGAGGAATGAAGCTTTCTTT. Its translation is CASAPGGRNEAFF.

The V and J genes are TRBV14 and TRBJ2-1, with 7 bases lining up with TRBD1. The CDR3 is made up of 16 amino acids. V lost 5 bases, J lost 4 bases, and 11 bases stayed unmatched. Germline V CDR1 and CDR2: SGHDN, FVKESK. The CDR3 region has the DNA TGTGCCAGCAGCTTGACAGGGCAGCTCATGTACAATGAGCAGTTCTTC. Translated: CASSLTGQLMYNEQFF.

The chain recombines TRBV2 with TRBJ2-3; 8 nucleotides align to TRBD2. Germline V gene data show CDR1 as SNHLY and CDR2 as FYNNEI. V lost 6 bases and J lost 0; bases outside the gene matches: 2. The CDR3 has 14 residues. CDR3 nucleotide sequence: TGTGCCAGCAGAAGCGGGAGAAGCACAGATACGCAGTATTTT. This sequence encodes CASRSGRSTDTQYF. Looking up the rest from reference TRBV2 and TRBJ2-3 gives the full variable domain: EPEVTQTPSHQVTQMGQEVILRCVPISNHLYFYWYRQILGQKVEFLVSFYNNEISEKSEIFDDQFSVERPDGSNFTLKIRSTKLEDSAMYFCASRSGRSTDTQYFGPGTRLTVL.